The 9 T cell receptor beta chains presented below share a single source sample, sequenced in a study of CD8+CD57+ T cells in acquired aplastic anemia. The template for TCR beta VDJ and CDR3 sequence profiling was genomic DNA. TCRdb reprocessed the reads via MiXCR and lists one record per CDR3 protein. The sample has hundreds of thousands of distinct CDR3 sequences; 65% to 80% are singletons. Sequenced: sorted CD4+, CD8+, or CD8+CD57+ T cells (not recorded which) from PBMCs. Every receptor here comes from a human donor in good health, serving as a control.

This clonotype was seen only once. The rearrangement joins TRBV20-1 to TRBJ1-2, with a weak D call TRBD1 (6 bases). CDR1 is DFQATT and CDR2 is SNEGSKA in the germline V gene (reference sequence). CDR3 length equals 15 residues. Here the CDR3 reads CSIAPLHRELGGYTF. CDR3 coding DNA: TGCAGCATTGCCCCCTTGCACAGGGAATTAGGAGGCTACACCTTC.

V and J are TRBV7-2 and TRBJ1-1, with D unclear. V gave up 5 bases and J gave up 9 bases, with 25 bases separating them. The CDR3 is 16 amino acids. From germline, CDR1 is SGHTA and CDR2 FQGNSA. The CDR3 nucleotides are TGTGCCAGCAGCGCCAGCTGGGGTTCCTCCTACGAGCAAGCTTTCTTT. It translates to CASSASWGSSYEQAFF.

With respect to this clonotype: Since the CDR3 does not end with the conserved phenylalanine or tryptophan, this likely comes from a read error. The J gene is TRBJ1-2, the V gene TRBV6-1, with TRBD1 matching over 7 bases. The CDR3 runs to 13 residues. CDR1 MNHNS and CDR2 SASEGT come from the germline V gene. J was trimmed by 2 bases and V by 7 bases; bases with no gene match: 4. CDR3 sequence (DNA): TGTGCCAGCACTTACAGGGGAAACTATGGCTACACCTAC. Translating gives CASTYRGNYGYTY.

On this clonotype itself: A much larger clone differs by one base, so this may be a read error. The J gene is TRBJ2-7, the V gene TRBV12-3 or TRBV12-4; no clear D. The CDR3 runs to 15 residues. In nucleotides, the CDR3 is TGTGCCAGCAGTTTACGGGCGACTTCTTACTACGAGCGGTACTTC. Amino acid sequence: CASSLRATSYYERYF.

The sample holds many counts of this clonotype. This rearrangement joins TRBV27 to TRBJ1-6; a possible D gene is TRBD1 (6 bases). Germline V CDR1 and CDR2: MNHEY, SMNVEV (reference sequence). V dropped 3 bases and J dropped 1 base, with 10 bases sitting between them. The CDR3 length is 16 residues. The CDR3 sequence: CASSFDQGSYNSPLHF. The CDR3 DNA follows: TGTGCCAGCAGTTTTGACCAGGGGTCCTATAATTCACCCCTCCACTTT.

Concerning this clonotype itself: Since a much larger clone is just one base distant, this may be a read error. The V gene is TRBV5-5, the J gene TRBJ1-4; no definite D call. Germline CDR1 SGHKS, CDR2 YYEKEE (reference sequence). There are 16 residues in the CDR3. The CDR3 DNA follows: TGTGCCAGCGGCTTGTTTGGTGGGGTGGTTAATGAAAAACTGTTTTTT. Its translation is CASGLFGGVVNEKLFF.

J is TRBJ1-6 and V is TRBV10-1; tentative D call: TRBD1 (5 bases). Trimming cost V 7 bases and J 14 bases, with 27 bases left between them. Germline CDR1 WNHNN, CDR2 SYGVQD (reference sequence). The CDR3 spans 16 residues. The CDR3 DNA reads as TGCGCCAGCACCAAAGGCGCGACCGGCTGGGGGATCGCCCTCCACTTT. The encoded protein is CASTKGATGWGIALHF.

The CDR3, as DNA: TGTGCCAGCAGCTGGGTACAGATGACTGAGCAGTTCTTC. Encoded protein: CASSWVQMTEQFF. The V and J genes are TRBV2 and TRBJ2-1, with no clear D. Trimming took 6 bases from V and 9 from J, leaving 15 bases between them. The CDR3 runs to 13 residues. From germline, CDR1 is SNHLY and CDR2 FYNNEI.

This clonotype occurred a few times. The rearrangement links TRBV16 to TRBJ2-3; the D gene is possibly TRBD1 (6 bases). The CDR3 is 16 residues long. Deletions cut 0 bases from V and 2 bases from J, with 12 bases between. Germline CDR1 is KGHSY and CDR2 is FQNENV. The CDR3 bases are TGTGCCAGCAGCCAATCCCAGGGGTCCATCACAGATACGCAGTATTTT. Translation gives CASSQSQGSITDTQYF.